The clone carrying this T cell receptor (beta chain) occurred many times. Its antigen remains unidentified. The data derive from a study of T cell repertoires in cytomegalovirus infection. Study outcomes and limitations: Predominance within the ex vivo response was attributable to HLA-C-restricted CMV-specific TCR beta clonotypes.

TCRdb reprocessed the reads via MiXCR and lists one record per CDR3 protein. The repertoire holds about 440,000 distinct CDR3 sequences, 30% to 40% seen once, with about an eighth in the top ten. V lost 4 bases and J 1 base, leaving 17 bases between the germline ends. From germline, CDR1 is SGHKS and CDR2 YYEKEE (reference sequence). This CDR3 spans 16 amino acids. The chain recombines TRBV5-5 with TRBJ1-1, with TRBD1 as a possible D gene (5 bases). The sequencing input was PBMCs. This clonotype was sampled from a human donor in good health (CMV status not recorded). Some clones in this sample may be carry-over from other donors' samples. In nucleotides, the CDR3 is TGTGCCAGCAGCCCCAGGGAGGGGCAGGCGAACACTGAAGCTTTCTTT. Protein sequence: CASSPREGQANTEAFF.